These 5 T cell receptor beta chains were all obtained from the same sample, sequenced in a study of beta chain features in type 1 diabetes. Sequencing targeted expressed TCRB transcripts, as all isolated RNA had been reverse transcribed. Clones were sequenced by immunoSEQ multiplex PCR, and TCRdb holds only the in-frame ones, with some missing. Of 620,000 or so clones detected, roughly a sixth appear once; the ten largest clones hold about 0.097%. The sample was naive CD4+ T cells from blood. The receptors stem from a young man in good health.

This clone showed up just a few times. The V and J genes are TRBV7-2 and TRBJ2-1; 11 nucleotides line up with TRBD1. This CDR3 spans 14 amino acids. Germline assignment: CDR1 SGHTA and CDR2 FQGNSA. Trimming removed 4 bases from V and 7 bases from J; junction bases left unmatched: 3. CDR3 DNA sequence: TGTGCCAGCAGCTCGGACAGGGGGCGGAATGAGCAGTTCTTC. This gives the protein CASSSDRGRNEQFF. The complete variable domain, with remaining parts taken from reference TRBV7-2 and TRBJ2-1, reads GAGVSQSPSNKVTEKGKDVELRCDPISGHTALYWYRQSLGQGLEFLIYFQGNSAPDKSGLPSDRFSAERTGGSVSTLTIQRTQQEDSAVYLCASSSDRGRNEQFFGPGTRLTVL.

The V and J genes are TRBV10-3 and TRBJ2-5; 11 nucleotides line up with TRBD1. The J call may not be correct, given that the DNA end is closer to TRBJ2-7. Germline V CDR1 and CDR2: ENHRY, SYGVKD. This CDR3 region has 14 residues. CDR3 amino acids: CAIRGGQGAYEQYF. The CDR3 DNA reads TGTGCCATCAGAGGGGGACAGGGGGCCTACGAGCAGTACTTC.

Only a few counts were recorded for this clone. The chain couples TRBV7-2 to TRBJ2-7; maybe TRBD1 (5 bases). This CDR3 is built from 15 residues. Germline loops: CDR1 SGHTA, CDR2 FQGNSA. The V gene lost 0 bases and the J gene lost 6 bases, with 15 bases spanning the gap. This CDR3 reads CASSLARAIFGEQYF. The CDR3 DNA reads as TGTGCCAGCAGCTTAGCCAGGGCAATATTCGGCGAGCAGTACTTC.

This clone was seen only a few times. V usage is TRBV6-6 and J usage is TRBJ2-7; D ambiguous. Germline CDR1 is MNHNY and CDR2 is SVGAGI (reference sequence). V was clipped by 2 bases and J by 3 bases, with 11 bases between them. The CDR3 runs 14 residues. CDR3 sequence: CASSYEIGGYEQYF. CDR3 sequence (DNA): TGTGCCAGCAGTTACGAGATTGGTGGCTACGAGCAGTACTTC.

The chain carries TRBV19 and TRBJ2-2, with 10 bases fitting TRBD2. Per the germline V gene, CDR1 is LNHDA and CDR2 is SQIVND (reference sequence). The CDR3 consists of 16 residues. The trim removed 5 bases at V and 3 bases at J, leaving 6 bases unmatched. The CDR3 DNA is TGTGCCAGTAGTTCTAGCGGGAGAAAGGACACCGGGGAGCTGTTTTTT. The encoded protein is CASSSSGRKDTGELFF.